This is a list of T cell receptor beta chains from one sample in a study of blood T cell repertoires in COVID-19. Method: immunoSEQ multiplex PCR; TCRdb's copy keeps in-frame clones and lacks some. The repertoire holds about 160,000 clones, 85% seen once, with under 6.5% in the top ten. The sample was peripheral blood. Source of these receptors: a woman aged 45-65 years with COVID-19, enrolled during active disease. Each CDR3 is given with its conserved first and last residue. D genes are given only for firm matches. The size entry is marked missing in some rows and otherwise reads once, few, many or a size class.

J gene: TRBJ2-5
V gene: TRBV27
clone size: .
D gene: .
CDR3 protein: CASQPRGEGGTQYF
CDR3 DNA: TGTGCCAGCCAACCCAGAGGGGAGGGGGGGACCCAGTACTTC

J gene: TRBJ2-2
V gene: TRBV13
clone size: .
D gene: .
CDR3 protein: CASSLGWGGAGELFF
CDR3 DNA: TGTGCCAGCAGCTTAGGTTGGGGGGGCGCCGGGGAGCTGTTTTTT

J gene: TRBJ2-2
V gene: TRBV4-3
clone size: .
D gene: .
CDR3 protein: CASSQERVSNTGELFF
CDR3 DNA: TGCGCCAGCAGCCAAGAGCGGGTATCGAACACCGGGGAGCTGTTTTTT

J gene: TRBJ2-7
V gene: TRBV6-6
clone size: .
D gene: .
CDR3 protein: CASSTGLEQYF
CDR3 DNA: TGTGCCAGCAGTACAGGGTTGGAGCAGTACTTC

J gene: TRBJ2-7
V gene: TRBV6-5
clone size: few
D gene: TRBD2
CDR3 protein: CASSRLADYEQYF
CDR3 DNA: TGTGCCAGCAGTCGACTAGCGGACTACGAGCAGTACTTC

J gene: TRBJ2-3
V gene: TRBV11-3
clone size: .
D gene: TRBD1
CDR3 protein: CASGQGAGDTQYF
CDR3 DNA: TGTGCCTCTGGACAGGGGGCCGGAGATACGCAGTATTTT

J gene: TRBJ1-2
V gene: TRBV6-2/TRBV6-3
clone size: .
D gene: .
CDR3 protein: CASSDGDYYGYTF
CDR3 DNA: TGTGCCAGCAGTGACGGGGACTACTATGGCTACACCTTC

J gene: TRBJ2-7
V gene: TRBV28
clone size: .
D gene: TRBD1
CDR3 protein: CASSRTGGVTSSSYEQYF
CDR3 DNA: TGTGCCAGCAGTCGGACAGGGGGCGTGACTAGCAGCTCCTACGAGCAGTACTTC

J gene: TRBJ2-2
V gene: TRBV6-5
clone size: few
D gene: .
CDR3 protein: CASSPGGVPTGELFF
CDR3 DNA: TGTGCCAGCAGCCCAGGAGGGGTCCCCACCGGGGAGCTGTTTTTT

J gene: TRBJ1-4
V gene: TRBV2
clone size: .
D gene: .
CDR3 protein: CASGSGVDEKLFF
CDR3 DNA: TGTGCCAGCGGATCAGGGGTTGACGAAAAACTGTTTTTT

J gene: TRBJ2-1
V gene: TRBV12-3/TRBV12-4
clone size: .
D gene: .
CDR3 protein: CASSPALGGGRFF
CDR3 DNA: TGTGCCAGCAGTCCCGCCCTAGGGGGGGGTAGGTTCTTC

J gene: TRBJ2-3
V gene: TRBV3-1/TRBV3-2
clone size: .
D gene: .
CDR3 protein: CASSLTFDTDTQYF
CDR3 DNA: TGTGCCAGCAGCCTCACATTCGACACAGATACGCAGTATTTT

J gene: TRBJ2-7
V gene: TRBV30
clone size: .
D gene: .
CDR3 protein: CAWDRPGTRYEQYF
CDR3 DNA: TGTGCCTGGGACAGACCAGGGACTCGGTACGAGCAGTACTTC

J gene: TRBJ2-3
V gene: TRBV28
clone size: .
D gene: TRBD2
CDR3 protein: CASSSAGTRGADTQYF
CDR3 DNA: TGTGCCAGCAGTTCAGCCGGGACTAGGGGGGCGGATACGCAGTATTTT

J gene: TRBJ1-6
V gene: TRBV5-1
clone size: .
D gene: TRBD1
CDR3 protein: CASSLSGQGNSPLHF
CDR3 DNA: TGCGCCAGCAGCTTATCGGGACAGGGAAATTCACCCCTCCACTTT

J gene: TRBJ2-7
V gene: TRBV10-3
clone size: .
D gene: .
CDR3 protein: CAISDPGKGGNSYEQYF
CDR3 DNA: TGTGCCATCAGTGACCCGGGCAAGGGGGGGAACTCCTACGAGCAGTACTTC

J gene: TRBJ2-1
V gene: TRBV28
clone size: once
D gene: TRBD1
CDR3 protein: CASRTGSHNWVF
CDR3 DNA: TGTGCCAGTCGGACAGGGTCACATAATTGGGTCTTC

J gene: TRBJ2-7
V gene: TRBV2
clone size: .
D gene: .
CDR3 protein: CASSEGGSPLGQYF
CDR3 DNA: TGTGCCAGCAGTGAAGGAGGCAGTCCCCTCGGGCAGTACTTC

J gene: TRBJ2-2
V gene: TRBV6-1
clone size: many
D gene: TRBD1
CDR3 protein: CASSELYRGLGGELFF
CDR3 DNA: TGTGCCAGCAGTGAACTGTACAGGGGGCTAGGCGGGGAGCTGTTTTTT

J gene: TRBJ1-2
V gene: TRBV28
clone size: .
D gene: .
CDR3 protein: CASTSGLPYGYTF
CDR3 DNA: TGTGCCAGCACGTCAGGCCTCCCCTATGGCTACACCTTC

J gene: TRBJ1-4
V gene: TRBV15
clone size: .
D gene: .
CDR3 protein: CATSRDRPTTGGEKLFF
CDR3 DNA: TGTGCCACCAGCAGAGATCGCCCCACGACGGGAGGGGAAAAACTGTTTTTT

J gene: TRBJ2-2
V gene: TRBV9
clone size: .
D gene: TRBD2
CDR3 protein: CASSVPSGGSNTGELFF
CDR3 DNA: TGTGCCAGCAGCGTTCCTAGCGGGGGCTCGAACACCGGGGAGCTGTTTTTT

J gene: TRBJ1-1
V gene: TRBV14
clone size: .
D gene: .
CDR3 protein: CASSLGHVNTEAFF
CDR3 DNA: TGTGCCAGCAGCCTGGGACATGTGAACACTGAAGCTTTCTTT

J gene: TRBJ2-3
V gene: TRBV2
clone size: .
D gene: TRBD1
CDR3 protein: CASSVGTVSLRTDTQYF
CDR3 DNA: TGTGCCAGCAGTGTAGGGACAGTGAGCCTACGGACAGATACGCAGTATTTT

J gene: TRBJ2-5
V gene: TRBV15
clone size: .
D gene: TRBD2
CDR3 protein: CATSRDRGEGETQYF
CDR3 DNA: TGTGCCACCAGCAGAGATCGCGGGGAGGGAGAGACCCAGTACTTC

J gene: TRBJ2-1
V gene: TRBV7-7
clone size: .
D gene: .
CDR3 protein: CASSLEPESYNEQFF
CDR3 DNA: TGTGCTAGCAGCTTAGAGCCTGAATCCTACAATGAGCAGTTCTTC

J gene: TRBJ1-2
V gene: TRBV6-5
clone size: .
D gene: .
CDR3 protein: CASSYSDRANYGYTF
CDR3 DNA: TGTGCCAGCAGTTACTCGGACAGAGCTAACTATGGCTACACCTTC

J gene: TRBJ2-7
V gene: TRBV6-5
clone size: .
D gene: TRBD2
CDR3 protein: CASSSERGGNEQYF
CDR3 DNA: TGTGCCAGCAGTTCCGAGCGGGGGGGCAACGAGCAGTACTTC

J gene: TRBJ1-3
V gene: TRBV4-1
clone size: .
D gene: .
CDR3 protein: CASSQGGQSSGNTIYF
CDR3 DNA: TGCGCCAGCAGCCAAGGGGGGCAGAGCTCTGGAAACACCATATATTTT

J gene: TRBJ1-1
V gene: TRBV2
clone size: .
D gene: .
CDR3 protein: CASSEPTQWNTEAFF
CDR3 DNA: TGTGCCAGCAGTGAACCAACCCAGTGGAACACTGAAGCTTTCTTT

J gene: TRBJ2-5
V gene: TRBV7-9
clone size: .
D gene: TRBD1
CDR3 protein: CASSRLGTGTGGETQYF
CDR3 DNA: TGTGCCAGCAGCCGCCTCGGGACAGGGACCGGGGGGGAGACCCAGTACTTC

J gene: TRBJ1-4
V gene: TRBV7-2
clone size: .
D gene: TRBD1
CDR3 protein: CASSLGQGFEKLFF
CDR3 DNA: TGTGCCAGCAGTCTAGGACAGGGGTTTGAAAAACTGTTTTTT

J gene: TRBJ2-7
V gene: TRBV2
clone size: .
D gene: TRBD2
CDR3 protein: CASRLQRGTYEQYF
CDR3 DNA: TGTGCCAGCCGTCTACAGCGGGGTACCTACGAGCAGTACTTC

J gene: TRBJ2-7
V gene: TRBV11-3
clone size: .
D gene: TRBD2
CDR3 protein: CASSWGGVNEQYF
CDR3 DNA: TGTGCCAGCAGCTGGGGGGGGGTCAACGAGCAGTACTTC

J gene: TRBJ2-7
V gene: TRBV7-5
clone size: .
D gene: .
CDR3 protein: CVRSEGQGDYEQYF
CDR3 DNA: TGTGTCAGAAGCGAGGGACAGGGAGACTACGAGCAGTACTTC

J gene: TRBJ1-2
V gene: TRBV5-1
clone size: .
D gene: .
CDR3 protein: CASSLGGGGRYGYTF
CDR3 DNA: TGCGCCAGCAGCTTGGGCGGGGGCGGGCGTTATGGCTACACCTTC

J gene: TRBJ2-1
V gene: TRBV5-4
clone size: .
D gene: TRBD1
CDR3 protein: CASSISGTDYNEQFF
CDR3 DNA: TGTGCCAGCAGTATCTCCGGGACAGACTACAATGAGCAGTTCTTC

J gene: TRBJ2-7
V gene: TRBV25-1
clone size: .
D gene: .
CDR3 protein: CASSGGSLRVYEQYF
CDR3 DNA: TGTGCCAGCAGTGGGGGTTCTCTCAGGGTCTACGAGCAGTACTTC

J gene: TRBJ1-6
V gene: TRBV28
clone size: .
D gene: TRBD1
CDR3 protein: CASIEGGTGRSPLHF
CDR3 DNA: TGTGCCAGCATCGAAGGGGGGACAGGCCGTTCACCCCTCCACTTT

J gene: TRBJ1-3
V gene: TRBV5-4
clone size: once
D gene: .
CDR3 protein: CASSPLGSSGNTIYF
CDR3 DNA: TGTGCCAGCAGCCCCCTGGGGAGCTCTGGAAACACCATATATTTT

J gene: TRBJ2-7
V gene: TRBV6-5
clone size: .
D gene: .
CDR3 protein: CAIGQSYEQYF
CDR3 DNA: TGTGCCATCGGACAGAGCTACGAGCAGTACTTC

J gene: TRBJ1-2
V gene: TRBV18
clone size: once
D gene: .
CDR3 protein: CASSPRGGDQLYGYTF
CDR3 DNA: TGTGCCAGCTCACCAAGGGGCGGCGACCAACTCTATGGCTACACCTTC

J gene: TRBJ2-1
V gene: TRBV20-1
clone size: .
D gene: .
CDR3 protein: CSARLSYEQFF
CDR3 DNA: TGCAGTGCTAGGTTGTCATATGAGCAGTTCTTC

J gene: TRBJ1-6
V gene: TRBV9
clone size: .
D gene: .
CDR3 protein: CASNTGNNSPLHF
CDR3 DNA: TGTGCCAGCAATACAGGGAATAATTCACCCCTCCACTTT

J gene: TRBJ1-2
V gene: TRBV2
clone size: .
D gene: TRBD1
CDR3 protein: CASSETGGNYGYTF
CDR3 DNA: TGTGCCAGCAGTGAGACAGGGGGCAACTATGGCTACACCTTC

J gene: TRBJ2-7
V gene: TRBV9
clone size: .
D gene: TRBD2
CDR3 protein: CASSPRLAGDEQYF
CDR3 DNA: TGTGCCAGCAGCCCCCGACTAGCGGGGGACGAGCAGTACTTC

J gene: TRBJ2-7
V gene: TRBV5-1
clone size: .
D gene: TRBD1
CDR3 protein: CASTFDRVGEQYF
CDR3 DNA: TGCGCCAGCACATTCGACAGGGTAGGCGAGCAGTACTTC

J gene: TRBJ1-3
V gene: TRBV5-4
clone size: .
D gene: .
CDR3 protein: CASSLQFSGNTIYF
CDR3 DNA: TGTGCCAGCAGCTTACAGTTCTCTGGAAACACCATATATTTT

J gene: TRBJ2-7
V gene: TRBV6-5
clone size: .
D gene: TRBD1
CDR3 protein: CASSYSGQGAWEQYF
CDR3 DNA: TGTGCCAGCAGTTATTCGGGACAGGGGGCATGGGAGCAGTACTTC

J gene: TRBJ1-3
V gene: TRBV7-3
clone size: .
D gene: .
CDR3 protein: CASSLTTDSGNTIYF
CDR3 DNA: TGTGCCAGCAGCTTAACGACAGATTCGGGAAACACCATATATTTT

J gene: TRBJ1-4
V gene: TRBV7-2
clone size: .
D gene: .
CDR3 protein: CASSLGLGGRGEKLFF
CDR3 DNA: TGTGCCAGCAGCTTAGGCCTCGGGGGGAGGGGTGAAAAACTGTTTTTT

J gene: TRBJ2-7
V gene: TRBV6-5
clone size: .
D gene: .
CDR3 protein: CASTEGGILYEQYF
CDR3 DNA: TGTGCCAGCACGGAGGGGGGGATACTCTACGAGCAGTACTTC

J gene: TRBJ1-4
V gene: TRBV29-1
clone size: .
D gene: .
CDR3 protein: CSVKPDSQGEKLFF
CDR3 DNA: TGCAGCGTCAAACCGGACAGTCAGGGGGAAAAACTGTTTTTT

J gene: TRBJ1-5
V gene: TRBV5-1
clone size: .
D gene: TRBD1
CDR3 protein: CASSLEPTTQGADQPQHF
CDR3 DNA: TGCGCCAGCAGCTTGGAACCGACCACTCAGGGGGCGGATCAGCCCCAGCATTTT

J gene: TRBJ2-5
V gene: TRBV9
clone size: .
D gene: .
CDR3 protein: CASSVLGRGAETQYF
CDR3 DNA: TGTGCCAGCAGCGTACTTGGACGGGGGGCAGAGACCCAGTACTTC